The present T cell receptor (beta chain) was sequenced within a study of T cell responses to AZD1222 COVID-19 vaccine. Whole-study findings and limits: The donors showed a predominance of white British ancestry and of females, with possible underestimation of clonal diversity. Only 5 to 7 AZD1222 recipients tested seropositive at baseline. A reported finding is that nearly half of spike-specific TCRs target unmutated variant regions.

Here immunoSEQ multiplex PCR was the method, and the copy in TCRdb shows in-frame clones only, minus some. The sample holds tens of thousands of clones, approximately 91% seen once. Germline V gives CDR1 MNHEY, CDR2 SVGAGI. The CDR3 sequence is 14 residues long. V lost 2 bases, J lost 2 bases, and 6 bases lay in between. For this clone: The antigen is unknown.

Here the sequenced sample was peripheral blood, taken on day 0 of AZD1222 vaccination. This sequence joins TRBV6-5 and TRBJ1-4; D is unresolved. This TCR was sampled from an adult in good health. CDR3 in amino acids: CASSYLGTNEKLFF. The CDR3 DNA is TGTGCCAGCAGTTACCTGGGGACTAATGAAAAACTGTTTTTT.